Below, 30 T cell receptor beta chains from the same sample are listed, as sequenced in a study of blood T cell repertoires in COVID-19. The protocol was immunoSEQ multiplex PCR, while the TCRdb copy is restricted to in-frame clones and leaves out a portion. The table includes about 68,000 clones, approximately 81% detected once. The specimen sequenced was peripheral blood. The receptor source for this set is a man over 45 with active COVID-19.

V usage is TRBV2 and J usage is TRBJ1-1, with D perhaps matching TRBD1 (6 bases). The V end was cut by 7 bases, the J end by 5 bases, with 14 bases between. This CDR3 has 13 amino acids. Germline CDR1 and CDR2: SNHLY and FYNNEI. CDR3 nucleotide sequence: TGTGCCAGCAAATTTTGGCAGGGGACTGAAGCTTTCTTT. Translation: CASKFWQGTEAFF.

This rearrangement joins TRBV5-5 to TRBJ1-6, with 10 nucleotides matching TRBD1. The CDR3 covers 14 residues. Germline V gives CDR1 SGHKS, CDR2 YYEKEE (reference sequence). The junction had 6 bases not matched to a gene; V was cut back by 7 bases and J by 8 bases. CDR3 amino acids: CASRAGTGDSPLHF. In DNA form, the CDR3 reads TGTGCCAGCCGTGCCGGGACAGGGGATTCACCCCTCCACTTT.

Worth noting for this clone: Other DNA variants within this sample encode the same CDR3. The V and J genes are TRBV7-2 and TRBJ2-3; the D is unclear. V dropped 1 base and J dropped 0 bases, with 5 bases sitting between them. This CDR3 is 14 amino acids long. The germline gives CDR1 SGHTA, CDR2 FQGNSA. The CDR3 DNA reads as TGTGCCAGCAGCTTAGAACAAAGCACAGATACGCAGTATTTT. Protein sequence: CASSLEQSTDTQYF.

This chain joins TRBV7-2 and TRBJ2-3; possibly TRBD1 for D (6 bases). Germline CDR1 is SGHTA and CDR2 is FQGNSA. This CDR3 comprises 14 residues. The V and J ends lost 5 bases and 3 bases respectively, with 12 bases between them. The CDR3 loop is CASSLTTGTDTQYF. CDR3 sequence (DNA): TGTGCCAGCAGCCTAACGACAGGTACAGATACGCAGTATTTT.

CDR3 DNA: TGTGCCAGCAGCGTAGGTGAGGGGGTGACAGATACGCAGTATTTT. Amino acids: CASSVGEGVTDTQYF. This chain connects TRBV9 to TRBJ2-3; D may be TRBD1 (6 bases). Trimming took off 0 bases at V and 3 bases at J, with 11 bases between the two ends. The germline V gene has CDR1 SGDLS and CDR2 YYNGEE. This CDR3 has 15 amino acids.

The chain has TRBV30 and TRBJ1-2; D is perhaps TRBD1 (6 bases). In germline, CDR1 is GTSNPN, CDR2 SVGIG (reference sequence). The CDR3 covers 14 residues. Trimming took off 2 bases at V and 5 bases at J, with 15 bases between the two ends. In DNA, the CDR3 is TGTGCCTGGAGTCCACAGGGCCTGGGTTATGGCTACACCTTC. Amino acids: CAWSPQGLGYGYTF.

The V and J genes are TRBV10-3 and TRBJ2-3; D not certain. The germline CDR1 and CDR2 sequences are ENHRY and SYGVKD. CDR3 length: 12 residues. Trimming removed 6 bases from V and 3 bases from J, with 7 bases in between. The CDR3 DNA reads TGTGCCATCAGAGCCTCAACAGATACGCAGTATTTT. This translates into CAIRASTDTQYF.

This clone has just one count. V gene TRBV5-8 combines with J gene TRBJ1-1, with D tentatively TRBD1 (6 bases). Trimming took 1 base from V and 2 from J, leaving 9 bases between them. CDR3 length: 14 amino acids. Germline CDR1 and CDR2: SGHTS and YDEGEE. The CDR3 sequence: CASSLNRANTEAFF. CDR3 nucleotide sequence: TGTGCCAGCAGCTTGAACAGGGCTAACACTGAAGCTTTCTTT.

This sequence joins TRBV29-1 and TRBJ1-1; 10 nucleotides match TRBD1. This CDR3 has 13 amino acids. Unmatched junction bases numbered 5, after V lost 4 bases and J lost 6 bases. From germline, CDR1 is SQVTM and CDR2 ANQGSEA. In nucleotides, the CDR3 is TGCAGCGTTGGTTGGGACAGGGGATCTGAAGCTTTCTTT. Translated: CSVGWDRGSEAFF.

The chain uses TRBV30 and TRBJ1-3; no clear D gene. The CDR3 runs 12 residues. CDR1 is GTSNPN, CDR2 SVGIG, per germline (reference sequence). Trimming shortened V by 7 bases and J by 10 bases, and 17 bases separated the two germline ends. The CDR3 DNA reads TGTGCCTCCGGGATCGACCTTGGGACCATATATTTT. Protein: CASGIDLGTIYF.

There are a few counts of this clone. The rearrangement links TRBV2 to TRBJ1-5; D gene uncertain. CDR3 size: 12 residues. Per germline, CDR1 SNHLY and CDR2 FYNNEI. Deletions cut 4 bases from V and 7 bases from J, with 8 bases between. This chain's CDR3 is CASSVLGQPQHF. Written as DNA, the CDR3 is TGTGCCAGCAGTGTGCTGGGCCAGCCCCAGCATTTT.

The chain carries TRBV28 and TRBJ2-7, with 8 nucleotides matching TRBD1. This CDR3 has 16 residues. CDR1 is MDHEN and CDR2 is SYDVKM in the germline V gene. The V and J ends lost 6 bases and 1 base, in that order; junction bases with no gene match: 11. In DNA form, the CDR3 reads TGTGCCAGCAGGTATACGCCCGGACAGGGATCCTACGAGCAGTACTTC. It yields the protein CASRYTPGQGSYEQYF.

The genes are TRBV7-6 and TRBJ1-6; D gene ambiguous. Trimming shortened V by 1 base and J by 6 bases, and 13 bases separated the two germline ends. This CDR3 contains 16 residues. Germline V gives CDR1 SGHVS, CDR2 FNYEAQ. DNA of the CDR3: TGTGCCAGCAGCTTAGTCTCGCGAAAGAGTAATTCACCCCTCCACTTT. It is translated as CASSLVSRKSNSPLHF.

The rearrangement joins TRBV6-5 to TRBJ2-5, with a possible D match to TRBD2 (5 bases). The V gene's germline CDR1 is MNHEY and CDR2 SVGAGI. This CDR3 has 14 amino acids. Trimming cost V 6 bases and J 4 bases, with 15 bases left between them. This CDR3 reads CASRPISVRETQYF. The CDR3 region has the DNA TGTGCCAGCAGGCCAATTAGCGTGCGAGAGACCCAGTACTTC.

The rearrangement links TRBV7-6 to TRBJ2-7, with TRBD1 matching over 12 bases. Germline loops: CDR1 SGHVS, CDR2 FNYEAQ. Trimming took 1 base from V and 7 from J; bases not matched to a gene: 11. The length of the CDR3 is 17 residues. In DNA form, the CDR3 reads TGTGCCAGCAGCTTAGTGGGCCCGGGACAGGGGGCTGAAGAGCAGTACTTC. This gives the protein CASSLVGPGQGAEEQYF.

The CDR3 reads CASSQAGTGAYEQYF. CDR3 DNA: TGTGCCAGCAGCCAAGCCGGGACAGGTGCCTACGAGCAGTACTTC. The chain combines TRBV3-1 (or the pseudogene TRBV3-2) with TRBJ2-7, with TRBD1 matching over 8 bases. Germline V gene lookup returns CDR1 LGHDT and CDR2 YNNKEL (reference sequence). The CDR3 runs 15 residues. The ends lost 1 base at V and 2 bases at J; junction bases unmatched: 4.

This clone was seen only once. The J gene is TRBJ2-7, the V gene TRBV2; D is possibly TRBD2 (6 bases). Germline V CDR1 and CDR2: SNHLY, FYNNEI. The V end lost 4 bases, the J end lost 6 bases, and 7 bases lay between the germline ends. The CDR3 length is 11 residues. The CDR3 bases are TGTGCCAGCAGTGGGCGGGGCGAGCAGTACTTC. Its translation: CASSGRGEQYF.

The genes are TRBV10-3 and TRBJ1-2, with a possible D match to TRBD1 (5 bases). The CDR3 is made up of 14 amino acids. Trimming left V 8 bases short and J 4 bases short, with 17 bases between. CDR1 is ENHRY, CDR2 SYGVKD, per germline. Here the CDR3 DNA reads TGTGCCATCGGGGGTCGGGGGAAACCCTATGGCTACACCTTC. Protein: CAIGGRGKPYGYTF.

The V gene is TRBV2, the J gene TRBJ1-1; 9 bases align to TRBD1. This CDR3 has 15 amino acids. V gave up 6 bases and J gave up 2 bases; unmatched junction bases: 7. CDR1 SNHLY and CDR2 FYNNEI come from the germline V gene. As DNA, the CDR3 is TGTGCCAGCAGGAAACCGGGACAGGGCAACACTGAAGCTTTCTTT. This sequence encodes CASRKPGQGNTEAFF.

The chain carries TRBV3-1 (or the pseudogene TRBV3-2) and TRBJ2-7; D gene uncertain. Germline loops: CDR1 LGHDT, CDR2 YNNKEL (reference sequence). CDR3 length equals 13 residues. Trimming left V 3 bases short and J 1 base short, with 7 bases between. The CDR3 spells CASSQWPSYEQYF. CDR3 sequence (DNA): TGTGCCAGCAGCCAGTGGCCTTCCTACGAGCAGTACTTC.

The chain has TRBV19 and TRBJ1-5; 11 bases are a match to TRBD1. The germline V gene encodes CDR1 LNHDA and CDR2 SQIVND (reference sequence). The V gene end was trimmed by 10 bases and the J gene end by 6 bases; junction bases not matched to a gene: 8. This CDR3 has 14 residues. The CDR3 region has the DNA TGTGCCACTTCGGACAGGGGGCAGAGTCAGCCCCAGCATTTT. Translation gives CATSDRGQSQPQHF.

This rearrangement joins TRBV4-1 to TRBJ2-2; TRBD1 might be the D (5 bases). CDR1 and CDR2 (germline): MGHRA, YSYEKL. V lost 5 bases to trimming and J lost 1 base, with 11 bases between them. The CDR3 consists of 15 residues. The CDR3 loop is CASSSAQGNTGELFF. CDR3 nucleotides: TGCGCCAGCAGCTCTGCCCAGGGGAACACCGGGGAGCTGTTTTTT.

V is TRBV3-1 (or the pseudogene TRBV3-2) and J is TRBJ1-1; the D is unclear. In germline, CDR1 is LGHDT, CDR2 YNNKEL (reference sequence). The length of the CDR3 is 14 residues. V shed 4 bases and J shed 5 bases, with 14 bases lying between them. CDR3 DNA sequence: TGTGCCAGCAGCCCGCCGGTCCGAAAGACTGAAGCTTTCTTT. Its protein is CASSPPVRKTEAFF.

In DNA form, the CDR3 reads TGTGCCAGCAGCTCTACAGGGACGAGTTGGAATGAGCAGTTCTTC. It encodes CASSSTGTSWNEQFF. The chain is built from TRBV7-8 and TRBJ2-1, with a weak D call TRBD1 (6 bases). V was pared by 4 bases and J by 7 bases, with 17 bases between. This CDR3 region has 15 residues. Germline V gene data show CDR1 as SGHVS and CDR2 as FQNEAQ.

This clone was seen only a few times. The CDR3 DNA reads TGTGCCTGGAGTGTACGGGCCGGGGAGCTGTTTTTT. It codes for CAWSVRAGELFF. The rearrangement uses TRBV30 and TRBJ2-2; no firm D call. From germline, CDR1 is GTSNPN and CDR2 SVGIG (reference sequence). The V and J ends lost 0 bases and 6 bases respectively, with 5 bases between them. The CDR3 loop spans 12 amino acids.

The chain couples TRBV12-3 or TRBV12-4 to TRBJ1-1, with D unresolved. This CDR3 region has 11 residues. The V gene lost 8 bases and the J gene lost 6 bases, with 10 bases spanning the gap. The DNA of the CDR3 is TGTGCCAGCGGCAATTATGCTGAAGCTTTCTTT. The encoded protein is CASGNYAEAFF.

V gene TRBV7-2 combines with J gene TRBJ2-5; TRBD2 matches 8 bases. Per germline, CDR1 SGHTA and CDR2 FQGNSA. V shed 6 bases, J shed 4 bases, and the junction held 7 bases outside the gene matches. This CDR3 contains 14 residues. CDR3: CASRLGGAIETQYF. The CDR3 DNA reads TGTGCCAGCAGGCTCGGGGGGGCAATAGAGACCCAGTACTTC.

The J gene is TRBJ2-3, the V gene TRBV19; 10 bases are shared with TRBD2. Germline V gene lookup returns CDR1 LNHDA and CDR2 SQIVND (reference sequence). The CDR3 is 16 residues long. J was trimmed by 4 bases and V by 4 bases; bases with no gene match: 8. CDR3 region: CASSTPSGRAPDTQYF. CDR3 bases: TGTGCCAGTAGTACGCCCAGCGGGAGGGCCCCAGATACGCAGTATTTT.

The CDR3 DNA sequence: TGTGCCAGCAGCGCCGGACAACCGGGAGCCTTGCAGTTCTTC. It translates to CASSAGQPGALQFF. V gene TRBV9 combines with J gene TRBJ2-1; possibly TRBD2 for D (6 bases). The V end was cut by 3 bases, the J end by 12 bases, with 19 bases between. The CDR3 totals 14 residues. Germline loops: CDR1 SGDLS, CDR2 YYNGEE.

The genes are TRBV5-4 and TRBJ1-1; D is undetermined. The CDR3 spans 12 residues. Germline lookup yields CDR1 SGHNT and CDR2 YYREEE (reference sequence). Deletions cut 5 bases from V and 4 bases from J, with 9 bases between. DNA for the CDR3: TGTGCCAGCAGACTTCCGGGCACTGAAGCTTTCTTT. Translated: CASRLPGTEAFF.